This T cell receptor beta chain was identified during a study of T cell clonotyping in hematopoietic cell transplantation. At the level of the study: Cytoreduction preceded collection of pretransplant recipient samples. Overall study results and limits: After transplant, recipient diversity fell while pathologically expanded clonotypes grew through day 180. Without cell sorting, CD4 versus CD8 contributions remain unresolved.

Looked up from germline, CDR1 is SNHLY and CDR2 is FYNNEI. The CDR3 is 16 amino acids. The germline V and J ends were trimmed by 10 bases and 5 bases, with 24 bases remaining between them. As for time point: recipient sample about 28 days before transplant, after cytoreduction. Recipients were bled about 28 days pretransplant and at posttransplant days 30, 100, 180. Worth noting for this clone: Antigen specificity is unknown.

Data came from immunoSEQ multiplex PCR; TCRdb stores just in-frame clones and leaves some out. The profile shows around 26,000 clones, about four fifths of them singletons. The clonotype originates from a man aged 35 to 55 with acute myeloid leukemia. Some clones in this sample may be carry-over from other donors' samples. The specimen comprised peripheral blood mononuclear cells, sampled before stem cell transplant. The chain has TRBV2 and TRBJ2-1, with D possibly matching TRBD1 (5 bases). CDR3 protein: CANPAVRTHGHNEQFF. The CDR3 nucleotides are TGTGCCAATCCTGCGGTCCGGACACACGGGCACAATGAGCAGTTCTTC.